These 7 T cell receptor beta chains were all obtained from the same sample, sequenced in a study of cytomegalovirus exposure and HLA in healthy donors. A multiplex PCR was run with 60 Vbeta primers and 13 Jbeta primers. This table comes from immunoSEQ multiplex PCR, and its TCRdb copy is limited to in-frame clones, with some not included. Of around 160,000 clones detected, about three quarters appear once; the ten largest clones hold 10% to 15%. The sequenced sample consisted of PBMCs. These receptors all come from a man aged 35-49 years in good health and CMV-seropositive.

This clone was detected once. The chain joins TRBV4-1 to TRBJ1-2; the match to TRBD1 covers 9 bases. Germline-derived CDR1 and CDR2 are MGHRA and YSYEKL. The CDR3 contains 15 residues. The trim removed 1 base at V and 4 bases at J, leaving 4 bases unmatched. CDR3 region: CASSQVTGGGYGYTF. Here the CDR3 DNA reads TGCGCCAGCAGCCAAGTAACAGGGGGCGGCTATGGCTACACCTTC.

This chain connects TRBV10-1 to TRBJ2-2, with 14 bases matching TRBD2. The CDR3 covers 17 residues. In germline, CDR1 is WNHNN, CDR2 SYGVQD (reference sequence). The V segment lost 5 bases and the J segment 5 bases; nucleotides outside the gene matches: 7. The CDR3 loop reads CASSPGLAGGGTGELFF. As DNA, the CDR3 is TGCGCCAGCAGTCCTGGACTAGCGGGAGGAGGGACCGGGGAGCTGTTTTTT.

V gene TRBV4-3 combines with J gene TRBJ2-5, with 7 nucleotides matching TRBD2. CDR1 and CDR2 from the germline V gene are LGHNA and YSLEER. The V and J ends lost 6 bases and 5 bases, in that order; junction bases with no gene match: 6. The CDR3 has 13 amino acids. CDR3 residues: CASSQRERETQYF. CDR3 nucleotides: TGCGCCAGCAGTCAGCGGGAAAGGGAGACCCAGTACTTC.

J is TRBJ2-3 and V is TRBV5-6; D unresolved. V was shortened by 2 bases and J by 2 bases, with 12 bases between the two germline ends. The CDR3 is 15 amino acids. Per germline, CDR1 SGHDT and CDR2 YYEEEE. DNA for the CDR3: TGTGCCAGCAGCTTACTTGGGCAGGCCACAGATACGCAGTATTTT. This sequence encodes CASSLLGQATDTQYF.

This chain links TRBV11-2 with TRBJ2-3; 8 bases line up with TRBD2. The CDR3 runs 14 residues. Germline loops: CDR1 SGHAT, CDR2 FQNNGV. Unmatched junction bases numbered 4, after V lost 5 bases and J lost 3 bases. The CDR3 DNA follows: TGTGCCAGCAGCCTATTAGCGGGGACAGATACGCAGTATTTT. Translated: CASSLLAGTDTQYF.

The chain employs TRBV27 and TRBJ2-7, with 9 nucleotides matching TRBD1. CDR1 is MNHEY and CDR2 is SMNVEV in the germline V gene (reference sequence). CDR3 length: 15 amino acids. V was pared by 1 base and J by 5 bases, with 6 bases of the junction left unmatched. As DNA, the CDR3 is TGTGCCAGCAGTTTATGGGGGACAGGGAGGGACGAGCAGTACTTC. Protein sequence: CASSLWGTGRDEQYF.

This sequence joins TRBV5-1 and TRBJ2-7; 8 nucleotides agree with TRBD2. CDR1 and CDR2 (germline): SGHRS, YFSETQ. The trim removed 0 bases at V and 5 bases at J, leaving 13 bases unmatched. This CDR3 is built from 17 residues. DNA of the CDR3: TGCGCCAGCAGCTTGGCCAGCGGGAGTAGTGTTTCGAACGAGCAGTACTTC. Translated, it gives CASSLASGSSVSNEQYF.